This T cell receptor (beta chain) emerged from a study of shared clonotypes between healthy human individuals. Study background: There were three CD4 naive, three CD4 memory, two CD8 naive and one CD8 memory plates per donor.

Per the germline V gene, CDR1 is SGHNT and CDR2 is YENEEA. V lost 4 bases and J lost 7, with 14 bases in between. The CDR3 loop spans 14 amino acids. A word on this clone: Its antigen is as yet unknown.

Naive CD8 populations comprised CD45RO-negative cells positively selected for CCR7, excluding terminally differentiated effector memory CD45RA+ cells. Study results and limitations: Even with large depth, rarefaction showed that sorted-subset sequencing was incomplete.

Some clones are missing from TCRdb's copy, which holds only in-frame ones; the method was immunoSEQ multiplex PCR. The table lists hundreds of thousands of clones, about 91% of them singletons. Sequencing was carried out using naive CD8+ T cells sorted from blood. The V and J genes are TRBV11-3 and TRBJ2-1; D remains unclear. The receptor was isolated from a man aged 25-40 years in good health. CDR3 loop: CASSSDHQMNEQFF. DNA for the CDR3: TGTGCCAGCAGCTCGGACCACCAGATGAATGAGCAGTTCTTC.